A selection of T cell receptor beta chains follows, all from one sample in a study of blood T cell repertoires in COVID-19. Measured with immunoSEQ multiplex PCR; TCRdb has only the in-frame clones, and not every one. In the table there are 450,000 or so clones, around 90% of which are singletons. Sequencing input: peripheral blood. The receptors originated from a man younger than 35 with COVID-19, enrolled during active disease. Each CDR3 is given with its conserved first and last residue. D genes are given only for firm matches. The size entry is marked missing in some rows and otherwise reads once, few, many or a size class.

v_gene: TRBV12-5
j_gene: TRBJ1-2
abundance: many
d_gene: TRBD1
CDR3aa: CASGQGARGYTF
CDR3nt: TGTGCTAGTGGTCAGGGGGCACGAGGCTACACCTTC

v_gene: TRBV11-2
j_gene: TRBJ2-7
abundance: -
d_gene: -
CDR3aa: CASSVDREAQYF
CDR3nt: TGTGCCAGCAGCGTTGACAGGGAGGCGCAGTACTTC

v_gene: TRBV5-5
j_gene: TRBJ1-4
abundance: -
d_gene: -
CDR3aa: CASSLTLREKLFF
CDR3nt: TGTGCCAGCAGCCTCACCTTGAGGGAAAAACTGTTTTTT

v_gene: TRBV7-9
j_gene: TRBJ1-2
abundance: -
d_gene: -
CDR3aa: CASSLEVPDLYGYTF
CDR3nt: TGTGCCAGCAGCTTAGAAGTGCCAGATCTCTATGGCTACACCTTC

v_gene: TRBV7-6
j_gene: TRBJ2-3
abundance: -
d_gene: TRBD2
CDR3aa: CASSPGLPSADTQYF
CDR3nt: TGTGCCAGCAGTCCGGGACTACCCTCCGCAGATACGCAGTATTTT

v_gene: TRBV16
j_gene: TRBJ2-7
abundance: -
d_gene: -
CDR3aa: CASSQWPGKVYEQYF
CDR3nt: TGTGCCAGCAGCCAATGGCCAGGGAAGGTCTACGAGCAGTACTTC

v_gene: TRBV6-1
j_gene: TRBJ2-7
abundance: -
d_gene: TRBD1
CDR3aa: CASSDYRGYEQYF
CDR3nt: TGTGCCAGCAGTGATTACAGGGGTTACGAGCAGTACTTC

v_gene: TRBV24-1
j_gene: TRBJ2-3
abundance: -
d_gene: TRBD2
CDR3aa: CATSDLAGGPDTQYF
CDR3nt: TGTGCCACCAGTGATTTGGCGGGAGGGCCGGATACGCAGTATTTT

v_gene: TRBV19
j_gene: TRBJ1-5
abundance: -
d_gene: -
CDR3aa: CASRLQGLGNQPQHF
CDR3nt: TGTGCCAGTAGACTTCAGGGATTAGGAAATCAGCCCCAGCATTTT

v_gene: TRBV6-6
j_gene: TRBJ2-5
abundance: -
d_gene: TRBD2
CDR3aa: CASSQIAGTETQYF
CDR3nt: TGTGCCAGCAGTCAGATAGCGGGAACCGAGACCCAGTACTTC

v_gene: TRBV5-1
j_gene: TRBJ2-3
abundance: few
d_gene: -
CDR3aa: CASSLVASHTDTQYF
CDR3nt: TGCGCCAGCAGCTTGGTGGCTAGCCACACAGATACGCAGTATTTT

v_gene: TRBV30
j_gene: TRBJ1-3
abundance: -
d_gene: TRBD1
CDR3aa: CAWSPGQGRNTIYF
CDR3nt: TGTGCCTGGAGTCCGGGACAGGGGAGGAACACCATATATTTT

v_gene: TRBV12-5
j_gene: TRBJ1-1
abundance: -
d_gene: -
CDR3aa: CASGLVRVGAEAFF
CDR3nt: TGTGCTAGTGGTTTGGTACGGGTCGGGGCTGAAGCTTTCTTT

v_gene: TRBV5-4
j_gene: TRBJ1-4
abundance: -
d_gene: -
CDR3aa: CASSLAGNEEKLFF
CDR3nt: TGTGCCAGCAGCTTGGCAGGGAATGAGGAAAAACTGTTTTTT

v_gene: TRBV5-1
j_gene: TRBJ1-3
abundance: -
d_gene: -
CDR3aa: CASSLAAVPGNTIYF
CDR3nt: TGCGCCAGCAGCTTGGCAGCGGTCCCGGGAAACACCATATATTTT

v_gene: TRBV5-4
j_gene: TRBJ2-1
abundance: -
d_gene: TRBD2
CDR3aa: CASSFGSGGANEQFF
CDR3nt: TGTGCCAGCAGCTTCGGGAGCGGGGGGGCCAATGAGCAGTTCTTC

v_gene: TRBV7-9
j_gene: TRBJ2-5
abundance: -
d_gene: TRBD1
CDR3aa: CASSLANRGKETQYF
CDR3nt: TGTGCCAGCAGCCTGGCTAACAGGGGAAAAGAGACCCAGTACTTC

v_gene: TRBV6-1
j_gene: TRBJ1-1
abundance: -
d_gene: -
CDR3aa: CASSEALQGTEAFF
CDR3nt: TGTGCCAGCAGTGAAGCGCTTCAGGGCACTGAAGCTTTCTTT